This paragraph covers one T cell receptor (beta chain) sequence. The data derive from a study of graft-versus-host responses after intestinal transplantation. General study findings and limits: Early post-transplant HvG declines were associated with peak circulating GvH clone levels.

Germline V gene sequence: CDR1 MGHDK, CDR2 SYGVNS. The germline V and J ends were trimmed by 8 bases and 5 bases, with 18 bases remaining between them. The CDR3 has 14 amino acids. Data came from immunoSEQ multiplex PCR; TCRdb stores just in-frame clones and leaves some out. The top ten hold about 0.9% of the sample, which has 15,000 to 20,000 clones, 38% seen once. CD3+CD4+ and CD3+CD8+ responders that were proliferating and CFSE-low were sorted post-reaction. The V call is TRBV25-1, the J call TRBJ1-1; maybe TRBD1 (6 bases). This TCR was recovered from a human patient who received an intestinal transplant. This specimen consisted of alloreactive CD4+ T cells from a mixed lymphocyte reaction culture, obtained before intestinal transplant. Sample subset: CFSE-low proliferating T cells sorted from approximately 6-day pre-transplant mixed lymphocyte reaction (GvH or HvG direction). The CDR3 DNA follows: TGTGCCAGCGGTCGAGGGGGGCGCAGGACTGAAGCTTTCTTT. Translating gives CASGRGGRRTEAFF.